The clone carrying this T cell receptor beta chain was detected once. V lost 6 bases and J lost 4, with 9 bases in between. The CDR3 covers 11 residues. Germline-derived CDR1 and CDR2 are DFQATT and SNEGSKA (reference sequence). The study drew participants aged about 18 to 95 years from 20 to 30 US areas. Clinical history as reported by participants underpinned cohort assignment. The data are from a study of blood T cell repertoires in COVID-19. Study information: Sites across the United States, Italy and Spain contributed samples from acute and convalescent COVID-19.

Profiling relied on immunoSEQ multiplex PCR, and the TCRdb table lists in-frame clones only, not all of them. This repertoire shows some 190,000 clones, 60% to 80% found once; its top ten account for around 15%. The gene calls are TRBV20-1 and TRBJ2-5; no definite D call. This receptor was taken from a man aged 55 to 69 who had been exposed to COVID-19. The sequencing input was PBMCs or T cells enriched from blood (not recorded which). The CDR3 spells CSAKIRETQYF. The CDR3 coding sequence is TGCAGTGCCAAAATCAGAGAGACCCAGTACTTC.